One and the same sample provided the 30 T cell receptor beta chains below, sequenced in a study of blood T cell repertoires in COVID-19. TCRdb keeps only in-frame clones here, not all; method: immunoSEQ multiplex PCR. The sample carries some 95,000 clones, approximately 72% recorded once. Sequencing used peripheral blood. The receptor source for this set is a man between 65 and 85 years old with acute or convalescent COVID-19.

This clone was detected only once. This sequence joins TRBV29-1 and TRBJ2-5; D is perhaps TRBD1 (6 bases). This CDR3 has 14 residues. Germline V CDR1 and CDR2: SQVTM, ANQGSEA. Trimming shortened V by 7 bases and J by 3 bases, and 18 bases separated the two germline ends. CDR3 nucleotide sequence: TGCAGCGCCACCAGGGGTGGTGTAGAAGAGACCCAGTACTTC. Amino acid sequence: CSATRGGVEETQYF.

This rearrangement joins TRBV29-1 to TRBJ2-2; 8 bases map to TRBD2. V trimming: 4 bases; J trimming: 4 bases; junction bases outside the gene matches: 5. The germline gives CDR1 SQVTM, CDR2 ANQGSEA. The CDR3 sequence is 14 residues long. CDR3 loop: CSVVKRELTGELFF. CDR3 DNA sequence: TGCAGCGTTGTGAAGCGGGAGCTCACCGGGGAGCTGTTTTTT.

The gene calls are TRBV18 and TRBJ1-2, with D unclear. The CDR3 is 12 residues long. Germline lookup yields CDR1 KGHSH and CDR2 LQKENI. Trimming left V 6 bases short and J 6 bases short, with 11 bases between. This CDR3 reads CASSREGNGYTF. DNA of the CDR3: TGTGCCAGCTCCCGGGAAGGGAATGGCTACACCTTC.

The CDR3 DNA reads TGTGCCAGCGGGCCTAACGTACTAGGGGAGACCCAGTACTTC. The encoded protein is CASGPNVLGETQYF. The chain employs TRBV5-8 and TRBJ2-5; possible D gene TRBD2, 5 bases. Between the trimmed V and J ends, which lost 7 bases and 5 bases, there was a span of 18 bases. This CDR3 has 14 residues. Germline V gives CDR1 SGHTS, CDR2 YDEGEE.

The genes are TRBV10-3 and TRBJ2-5, with D possibly TRBD1 on 5 matching bases. Germline CDR1 reads ENHRY; CDR2 reads SYGVKD. Trimming pared 2 bases from V and 5 bases from J, leaving 24 bases between. There are 18 residues in the CDR3. The CDR3 coding sequence is TGTGCCATCAGTGAGCTTACCCTCGCAGGGTCGATTGGGGAGACCCAGTACTTC. Amino acid sequence: CAISELTLAGSIGETQYF.

The chain uses TRBV9 and TRBJ1-1, with no clear D. Trimming shortened V by 0 bases and J by 3 bases, and 9 bases separated the two germline ends. The germline V gene has CDR1 SGDLS and CDR2 YYNGEE. This CDR3 is built from 14 residues. In DNA, the CDR3 is TGTGCCAGCAGCGTAGGTGGCACAGACACTGAAGCTTTCTTT. Translating gives CASSVGGTDTEAFF.

The J gene is TRBJ2-2, the V gene TRBV20-1; 12 bases are a match to TRBD2. Germline-derived CDR1 and CDR2 are DFQATT and SNEGSKA (reference sequence). This CDR3 contains 16 residues. Trimming at V came to 3 bases and at J to 3 bases, leaving 5 bases not matched to a gene. CDR3 sequence: CSASSSGRADTGELFF. CDR3 nucleotide sequence: TGCAGTGCTAGTTCTAGCGGGAGGGCGGACACCGGGGAGCTGTTTTTT.

This clone appeared once. The V call is TRBV19, the J call TRBJ2-7; TRBD2 agrees at 9 bases. The germline V gene encodes CDR1 LNHDA and CDR2 SQIVND (reference sequence). This CDR3 region has 15 residues. The J segment lost 3 bases and the V segment lost 5 bases, leaving 8 bases of the junction unmatched. Written as DNA, the CDR3 is TGTGCCAGTAGTCGGACTACTAGCGGGCACTACGAGCAGTACTTC. Encoded protein: CASSRTTSGHYEQYF.

The genes are TRBV5-1 and TRBJ2-7; TRBD1 might be the D (6 bases). CDR1 SGHRS and CDR2 YFSETQ come from the germline V gene. The CDR3 runs to 14 residues. Trimming shortened V by 6 bases and J by 3 bases, and 16 bases separated the two germline ends. The CDR3 loop reads CASKLGDNNYEQYF. CDR3 nucleotide sequence: TGCGCCAGCAAGTTGGGGGACAACAACTACGAGCAGTACTTC.

A few counts support this clone. The junction shows a germline mismatch at one end, possibly a read error. The chain joins TRBV19 to TRBJ1-5; D is ambiguous. This CDR3 contains 14 residues. The V gene's germline CDR1 is LNHDA and CDR2 SQIVND (reference sequence). The CDR3 loop is CASSVDYSNQPQHF. CDR3 nucleotide sequence: TGTGCCAGTAGTGTAGACTATAGCAATCAGCCCCAGCATTTT.

This clone showed up just once. V gene TRBV4-1 combines with J gene TRBJ2-5, with unresolved D. CDR3 length: 14 residues. Per the germline V gene, CDR1 is MGHRA and CDR2 is YSYEKL. V lost 1 base to trimming and J lost 5 bases, with 11 bases between them. This CDR3 is CASSQARLEETQYF. CDR3 DNA: TGCGCCAGCAGCCAAGCCCGCCTCGAGGAGACCCAGTACTTC.

This clone turned up a few times. The chain joins TRBV18 to TRBJ2-7; TRBD1 agrees at 8 bases. CDR1 and CDR2 (germline): KGHSH, LQKENI. V was pared by 5 bases and J by 5 bases, with 8 bases of the junction left unmatched. This CDR3 has 14 amino acids. CDR3 bases: TGTGCCAGCTCAAGTCCGACAGGGGTCCACGAGCAGTACTTC. This sequence encodes CASSSPTGVHEQYF.

The gene calls are TRBV6-5 and TRBJ1-2; TRBD1 might be the D (6 bases). Germline loops: CDR1 MNHEY, CDR2 SVGAGI. V gave up 7 bases and J gave up 0 bases, with 12 bases separating them. The CDR3 has 14 residues. CDR3 DNA: TGTGCCAGCACAGGGACAACCTCTAACTATGGCTACACCTTC. Its translation: CASTGTTSNYGYTF.

This chain uses TRBV7-2 with TRBJ2-4; 14 nucleotides match TRBD2. The V and J ends lost 5 bases and 14 bases, in that order; junction bases with no gene match: 8. This CDR3 spans 14 amino acids. Germline V gene data show CDR1 as SGHTA and CDR2 as FQGNSA. The CDR3 nucleotides are TGTGCCAGCAGCCACGGGACTAGCGGGAGTCCCGAGTACTTC. It yields the protein CASSHGTSGSPEYF. The full variable domain, with the rest looked up from reference TRBV7-2 and TRBJ2-4, is GAGVSQSPSNKVTEKGKDVELRCDPISGHTALYWYRQSLGQGLEFLIYFQGNSAPDKSGLPSDRFSAERTGGSVSTLTIQRTQQEDSAVYLCASSHGTSGSPEYFGAGTRLSVL.

This clone was counted a single time. The rearrangement links TRBV19 to TRBJ2-4, with 7 bases that match TRBD1. Unmatched junction bases numbered 8, after V lost 3 bases and J lost 0 bases. The CDR3 loop spans 17 amino acids. Germline V gene sequence: CDR1 LNHDA, CDR2 SQIVND (reference sequence). CDR3 nucleotide sequence: TGTGCCAGTAGTATGCCGGGACAGCTCTTAGCCAAAAACATTCAGTACTTC. This gives the protein CASSMPGQLLAKNIQYF.

This rearrangement joins TRBV2 to TRBJ1-2; D is possibly TRBD1 (6 bases). The V end was cut by 3 bases, the J end by 7 bases, with 12 bases between. CDR1 and CDR2 from the germline V gene are SNHLY and FYNNEI. The CDR3 spans 13 residues. This chain's CDR3 is CASSDRSGAGYTF. CDR3 coding DNA: TGTGCCAGCAGTGATAGATCAGGGGCTGGCTACACCTTC.

This clone occurred many times. The V and J genes are TRBV7-3 and TRBJ1-3; D unresolved. Trimming took 5 bases from V and 1 from J, leaving 6 bases between them. The CDR3 consists of 13 residues. The V gene's germline CDR1 is SGHTA and CDR2 FQGTGA. CDR3 in amino acids: CASSPRSGNTIYF. CDR3 sequence (DNA): TGTGCCAGCAGCCCCCGTTCTGGAAACACCATATATTTT.

The gene calls are TRBV7-2 and TRBJ2-2; TRBD2 might be the D (7 bases). The germline V and J ends were trimmed by 0 bases and 6 bases, with 14 bases remaining between them. Germline assignment: CDR1 SGHTA and CDR2 FQGNSA. There are 16 residues in the CDR3. The CDR3 is CASSLAGGGHAGELFF. CDR3 sequence (DNA): TGTGCCAGCAGCTTAGCAGGGGGAGGGCATGCCGGGGAGCTGTTTTTT.

V and J are TRBV30 and TRBJ2-1; 9 bases fit TRBD2. Germline V gene sequence: CDR1 GTSNPN, CDR2 SVGIG (reference sequence). Trimming cost V 8 bases and J 4 bases; bases outside gene matches: 9. This CDR3 is built from 14 residues. The CDR3 region is CAGTGTSSYNEQFF. CDR3 in DNA: TGTGCCGGCACCGGGACTAGCAGTTACAATGAGCAGTTCTTC.

The J gene is TRBJ2-5, the V gene TRBV7-8; TRBD2 matches 12 bases. Trimming cost V 5 bases and J 4 bases; bases outside gene matches: 11. Germline V gene lookup returns CDR1 SGHVS and CDR2 FQNEAQ. The CDR3 is 17 residues long. CDR3 in DNA: TGTGCCAGCAGCGCCCTAGCGGGAGGGCCAGTGGGAGAGACCCAGTACTTC. Protein: CASSALAGGPVGETQYF.

The rearrangement links TRBV24-1 to TRBJ1-2; D is unresolved. CDR3 length: 16 residues. V lost 3 bases to trimming and J lost 0 bases, with 13 bases between them. Germline CDR1 KGHDR, CDR2 SFDVKD. This CDR3 reads CATSDASVQANYGYTF. The CDR3 DNA reads as TGTGCCACCAGTGATGCCTCAGTCCAAGCTAACTATGGCTACACCTTC.

The chain employs TRBV4-3 and TRBJ2-1; the match to TRBD2 covers 9 bases. Trimming took 6 bases from V and 2 from J; bases not matched to a gene: 2. Germline V gene lookup returns CDR1 LGHNA and CDR2 YSLEER. The CDR3 has 14 amino acids. DNA for the CDR3: TGCGCCAGCAGTCTAGCGGGAACCTACAATGAGCAGTTCTTC. Protein sequence: CASSLAGTYNEQFF.

This chain joins TRBV4-2 and TRBJ2-7, with a possible D match to TRBD1 (5 bases). CDR3 length: 13 residues. V gave up 4 bases and J gave up 1 base, with 8 bases separating them. CDR1 is LGHNA, CDR2 YNFKEQ, per germline. Here the CDR3 DNA reads TGTGCCAGCAGCCGCACAGGATCCTACGAGCAGTACTTC. Its protein product is CASSRTGSYEQYF.

This clone was detected only once. The V call is TRBV11-2, the J call TRBJ1-3; TRBD1 is a possible D gene (6 bases). The CDR3 is 14 amino acids. V was trimmed by 5 bases and J by 4 bases, leaving 12 bases between them. Germline CDR1 is SGHAT and CDR2 is FQNNGV. CDR3 nucleotides: TGTGCCAGCAGCCATCAGGGGAGCGGAAACACCATATATTTT. Protein sequence: CASSHQGSGNTIYF.

CDR3 region: CASSLYFGGLYEQYF. In nucleotides, the CDR3 is TGCGCCAGCAGCTTATATTTCGGGGGTCTCTACGAGCAGTACTTC. The chain recombines TRBV5-1 with TRBJ2-7, with a weak D call TRBD2 (6 bases). This CDR3 is built from 15 residues. The germline V and J ends were trimmed by 2 bases and 3 bases, with 15 bases remaining between them. CDR1 and CDR2 (germline): SGHRS, YFSETQ.

The chain has TRBV7-9 and TRBJ2-7, with 7 bases lining up with TRBD1. The CDR3 runs to 13 residues. The germline V gene has CDR1 SEHNR and CDR2 FQNEAQ (reference sequence). Germline trimming cut 5 bases from V and 4 bases from J; bases unmatched to any gene: 5. CDR3 in DNA: TGTGCCAGCAGCCCGACAGGGATATACGAGCAGTACTTC. This translates into CASSPTGIYEQYF.

Only a few counts were recorded for this clone. The J gene is TRBJ1-6, the V gene TRBV7-3; D might be TRBD1 (6 bases). The CDR3 spans 16 residues. Germline loops: CDR1 SGHTA, CDR2 FQGTGA. V lost 2 bases to trimming and J lost 7 bases, with 15 bases between them. CDR3 region: CASSLRGAFLNSPLHF. DNA of the CDR3: TGTGCCAGCAGCTTACGGGGGGCCTTTTTAAATTCACCCCTCCACTTT.

This clone was seen more than once but under ten times. The V gene is TRBV1, the J gene TRBJ1-5; the D call TRBD1 from the table was never checked on the DNA. TRBV1 is assigned pseudogene status. This CDR3 spans 20 amino acids. The CDR3 here is CTSSRRGRDRDIKSNQPQHF. The CDR3 DNA is TGCACCAGCAGCCGGCGGGGTCGGGACAGGGACATTAAGAGCAATCAGCCCCAGCATTTT.

The chain joins TRBV28 to TRBJ2-5; 8 bases match TRBD2. CDR1 and CDR2 (germline): MDHEN, SYDVKM. This CDR3 is built from 17 residues. Unmatched junction bases numbered 16, after V lost 6 bases and J lost 4 bases. The CDR3 region has the DNA TGTGCCAGCAGCACTGGGGCTACGGGAGGGTGGCGAGAGACCCAGTACTTC. It specifies CASSTGATGGWRETQYF. Based on the CDR3 plus reference TRBV28 and TRBJ2-5, the full variable domain is DVKVTQSSRYLVKRTGEKVFLECVQDMDHENMFWYRQDPGLGLRLIYFSYDVKMKEKGDIPEGYSVSREKKERFSLILESASTNQTSMYLCASSTGATGGWRETQYFGPGTRLLVL.

This chain uses TRBV19 with TRBJ1-5; D possibly corresponds to TRBD1 (6 bases). The germline V gene has CDR1 LNHDA and CDR2 SQIVND (reference sequence). The CDR3 loop spans 15 amino acids. V lost 1 base to trimming and J lost 7 bases, with 14 bases between them. Written as DNA, the CDR3 is TGTGCCAGTAGTATAGGAGGCCAAAGGGGGCAGCCCCAGCATTTT. Its translation: CASSIGGQRGQPQHF. Using reference TRBV19 and TRBJ1-5 for the parts outside the CDR3, the full variable domain is DGGITQSPKYLFRKEGQNVTLSCEQNLNHDAMYWYRQDPGQGLRLIYYSQIVNDFQKGDIAEGYSVSREKKESFPLTVTSAQKNPTAFYLCASSIGGQRGQPQHFGDGTRLSIL.